What follows is one T cell receptor beta chain and its context. No cognate antigen has been identified for it. Base quality data are lacking; no much larger clone is found one base away. TCR CDR3 regions were amplified from genomic DNA by multiplex PCR using the deep immunoSEQ assay. Extracted genomic DNA from each cell subset was spread evenly across all wells of several immunoSEQ 96-well plates, with each plate serving as a replicate. Each replicate PCR for sorted subsets received around 200 ng genomic DNA, equal to about 29,000 T cell genomes. Purified libraries were measured with a Qubit 3.0 fluorometer, size-checked on a Bioanalyzer 2100, and measured again with the KAPA Library Quantification kit. Each immunoSEQ 96-well plate was sequenced on its own single-read 150-cycle Illumina NextSeq 550 flow cell. Per the authors' processing: Because only junctional sequences without quality scores were contained in the immunoSEQ output, filtering matching that applied to full-length reads could not be performed. To assign V/J genes and CDR3, sequences were annotated using PyIR, a Python wrapper for IgBLAST v1.9, with IMGT germline references. Any read was removed if the V/J assignment was weak (E-value above 1e-6), the CDR3 was missing, or the read contained stop codons, out-of-frame junctions, or ambiguous translated residues. V3J clonotypes were defined as sequences sharing an identical inferred V gene, J gene, and CDR3 amino acid sequence. The percentage overlap between two repertoires was calculated by dividing the number of shared unique clonotypes by the size of the smaller repertoire. Repertoire richness was assessed with RTK rarefaction, the Chao1 estimator, and Recon v2.1 estimates of unobserved clonotypes. OLGA was used to compute generation probabilities for all TCRbeta clonotypes that the gDNA method yielded from a few donors. The immuneACCESS repertoire file appears here via TCRdb, limited to in-frame rearrangements. These files lack a portion of the clones; in checked studies, under half of the deficit traces to unresolved V genes, and the cause of the others is not known. Clonal size and the V and J genes are those of that table, whereas D and trimming came from the DNA. Counted in this sample were about 960,000 clones; more than 75% of them appeared once. Over 1.3% of the sample lies in the top ten.

The donors were healthy, HIV-negative adults who had no recently reported acute infections or vaccinations. Every donor was a Caucasian adult living in Nashville, Tennessee, USA. CD4+ T cells were enriched by magnetic negative selection, after which naive cells were positively selected on CD45RA and the negative fraction was taken as the memory subset. Blood was obtained by leukapheresis, after which PBMCs were separated by Ficoll-Histopaque density gradient centrifugation and cryopreserved in liquid nitrogen vapor phase. Analytical flow cytometry was used to check the purity and quantity of every magnetically sorted T cell population. Genomic DNA was isolated from every sorted fraction and measured by UV absorbance on a Nanodrop 2000c. CDR1 and CDR2 are read off the germline V gene as MNHEY and SVGAGI. The CDR3 contains 13 residues, cysteine and phenylalanine counted. Only the CDR3 part of the read is kept: 39 bases, read in frame from the first base. At the junction V is shortened by 6 bases and J by 1 base, with 10 bases in between.

The data stem from a study of shared clonotypes between healthy human individuals (TCRdb year 2020). Some background on the complete study: Two women and three men aged 18 to 49 years were included in the cohort. For each donor, CD4 naive and CD4 memory were each given three plates, CD8 naive was given two plates, and CD8 memory was given one plate. The study deeply sequenced blood TCR repertoires of about five healthy adults to estimate repertoire size and the extent of clonotype sharing between individuals. Different laboratories and diverse techniques were used to prepare libraries and sequence TCR repertoires, to increase sequencing depth and limit assay-specific biases. Leukapheresis yielded between about 0.85 and 9.5 billion PBMCs per donor. The paper as a whole reports these results and caveats: Across several donors, around 5.4% of naive CD4, approximately 3.6% of naive CD8, 2.3% of memory CD4, and 0.4% of memory CD8 clonotypes were shared. Compared with non-shared clonotypes, clonotypes shared by all four sorted-subset donors had higher generation probabilities. Sampling was restricted to blood, and TCR repertoires in tissue are likely to differ from TCR repertoires in blood. Pairwise subsampling indicated that sequencing depth was expected to affect the degree of clonotype sharing among donors. Larger estimated clonotype richness was generally found for naive subsets than for memory subsets. Because the study included only a small number of donors, the genetic and exposure-history diversity represented was limited. Even with the large sequencing depth, rarefaction of the sorted-subset datasets indicated that sequencing was incomplete.

The chain links TRBV6-5 with TRBJ2-7; no D gene is confidently identified. The source is a man younger than 30 in good health. Sequencing was performed on memory CD4+ T cells sorted from blood. Sample cell subset or site, as interpreted from the label and publication: CD45RA-negative fraction. In nucleotides, the sequence is TGTGCCAGCAGCTGGATGGCTTCCTACGAGCAGTACTTC. This translates into CASSWMASYEQYF.